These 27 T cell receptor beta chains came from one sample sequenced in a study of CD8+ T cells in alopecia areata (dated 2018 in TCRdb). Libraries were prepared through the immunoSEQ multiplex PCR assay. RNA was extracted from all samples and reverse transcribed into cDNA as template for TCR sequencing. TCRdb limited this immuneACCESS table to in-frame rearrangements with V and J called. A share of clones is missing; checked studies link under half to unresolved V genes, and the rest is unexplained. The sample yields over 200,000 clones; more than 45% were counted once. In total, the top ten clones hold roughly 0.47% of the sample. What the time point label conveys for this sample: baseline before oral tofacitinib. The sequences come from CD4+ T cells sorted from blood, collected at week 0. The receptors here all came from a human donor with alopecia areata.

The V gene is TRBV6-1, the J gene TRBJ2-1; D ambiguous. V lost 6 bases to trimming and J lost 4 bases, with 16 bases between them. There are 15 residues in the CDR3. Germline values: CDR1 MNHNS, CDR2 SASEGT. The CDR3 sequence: CASSLGTDGYNEQFF. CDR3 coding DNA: TGTGCCAGCAGCCTGGGAACGGACGGGTACAATGAGCAGTTCTTC.

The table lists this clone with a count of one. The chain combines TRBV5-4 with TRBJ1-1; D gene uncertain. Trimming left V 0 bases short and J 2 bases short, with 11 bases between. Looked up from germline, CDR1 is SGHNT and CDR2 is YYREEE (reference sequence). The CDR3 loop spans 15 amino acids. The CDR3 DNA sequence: TGTGCCAGCAGCTTGGGTCAGAATGCCAACACTGAAGCTTTCTTT. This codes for CASSLGQNANTEAFF.

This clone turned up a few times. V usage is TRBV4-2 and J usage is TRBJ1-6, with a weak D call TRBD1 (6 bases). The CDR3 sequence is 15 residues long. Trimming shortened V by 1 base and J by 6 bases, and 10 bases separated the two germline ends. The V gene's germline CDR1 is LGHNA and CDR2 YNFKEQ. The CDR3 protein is CASSQGGGPNSPLHF. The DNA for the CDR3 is TGTGCCAGCAGCCAAGGGGGGGGCCCTAATTCACCCCTCCACTTT.

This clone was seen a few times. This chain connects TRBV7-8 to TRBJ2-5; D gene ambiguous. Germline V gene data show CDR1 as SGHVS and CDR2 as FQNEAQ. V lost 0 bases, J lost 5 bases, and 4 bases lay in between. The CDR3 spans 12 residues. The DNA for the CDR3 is TGTGCCAGCAGCTTAGCGCGGGAGACCCAGTACTTC. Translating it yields CASSLARETQYF.

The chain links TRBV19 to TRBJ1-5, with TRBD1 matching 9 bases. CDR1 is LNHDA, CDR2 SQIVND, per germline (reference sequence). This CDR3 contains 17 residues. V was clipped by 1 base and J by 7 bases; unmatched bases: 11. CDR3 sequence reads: CASSIARTGDGGQPQHF. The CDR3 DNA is TGTGCCAGTAGTATAGCCCGGACAGGGGATGGCGGCCAGCCCCAGCATTTT. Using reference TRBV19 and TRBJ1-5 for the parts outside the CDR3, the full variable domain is DGGITQSPKYLFRKEGQNVTLSCEQNLNHDAMYWYRQDPGQGLRLIYYSQIVNDFQKGDIAEGYSVSREKKESFPLTVTSAQKNPTAFYLCASSIARTGDGGQPQHFGDGTRLSIL.

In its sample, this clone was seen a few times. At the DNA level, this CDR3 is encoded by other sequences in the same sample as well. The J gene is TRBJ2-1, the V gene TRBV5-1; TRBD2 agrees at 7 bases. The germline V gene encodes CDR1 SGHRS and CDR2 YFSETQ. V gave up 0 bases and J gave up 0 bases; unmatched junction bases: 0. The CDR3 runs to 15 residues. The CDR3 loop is CASSLGGSSYNEQFF. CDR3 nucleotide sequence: TGCGCCAGCAGCTTGGGCGGGAGCTCCTACAATGAGCAGTTCTTC.

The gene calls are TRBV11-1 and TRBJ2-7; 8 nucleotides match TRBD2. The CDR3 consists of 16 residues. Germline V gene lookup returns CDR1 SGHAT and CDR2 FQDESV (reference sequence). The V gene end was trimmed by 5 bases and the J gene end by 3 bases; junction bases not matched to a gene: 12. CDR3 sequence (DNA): TGTGCCAGCAGCCCCCAGGGAGCGGGAGCCAGCTACGAGCAGTACTTC. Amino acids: CASSPQGAGASYEQYF.

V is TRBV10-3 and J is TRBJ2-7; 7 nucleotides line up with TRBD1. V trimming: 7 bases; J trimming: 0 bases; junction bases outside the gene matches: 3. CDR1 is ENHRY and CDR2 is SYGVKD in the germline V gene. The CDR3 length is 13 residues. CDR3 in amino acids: CAINRGDSYEQYF. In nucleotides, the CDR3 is TGTGCCATCAACAGGGGCGACTCCTACGAGCAGTACTTC.

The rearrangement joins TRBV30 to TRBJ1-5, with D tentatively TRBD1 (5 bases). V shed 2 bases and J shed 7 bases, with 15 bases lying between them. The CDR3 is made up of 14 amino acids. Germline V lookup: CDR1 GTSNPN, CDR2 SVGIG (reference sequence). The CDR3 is CAWSMGTRGQPQHF. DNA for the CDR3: TGTGCCTGGAGTATGGGGACTCGTGGCCAGCCCCAGCATTTT.

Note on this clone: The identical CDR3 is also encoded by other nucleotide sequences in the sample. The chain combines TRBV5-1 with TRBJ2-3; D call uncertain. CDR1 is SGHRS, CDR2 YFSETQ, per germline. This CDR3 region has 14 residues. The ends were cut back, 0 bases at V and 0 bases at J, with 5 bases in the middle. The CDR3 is CASSLGTSTDTQYF. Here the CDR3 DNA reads TGCGCCAGCAGCTTGGGAACAAGCACAGATACGCAGTATTTT.

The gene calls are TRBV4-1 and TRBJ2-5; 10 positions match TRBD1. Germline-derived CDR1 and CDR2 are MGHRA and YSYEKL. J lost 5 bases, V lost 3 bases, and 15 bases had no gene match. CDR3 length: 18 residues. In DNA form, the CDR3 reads TGCGCCAGCAGCCAGCGATTCATATCCGACAGGGGGCAGGAGACCCAGTACTTC. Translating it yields CASSQRFISDRGQETQYF.

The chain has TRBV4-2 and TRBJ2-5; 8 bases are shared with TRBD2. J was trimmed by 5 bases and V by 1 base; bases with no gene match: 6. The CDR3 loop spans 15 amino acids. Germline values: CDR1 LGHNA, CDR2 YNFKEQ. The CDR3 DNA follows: TGTGCCAGCAGCCAAGCGGGACTAGGTTTGGAGACCCAGTACTTC. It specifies CASSQAGLGLETQYF.

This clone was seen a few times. CDR3 protein: CASKAGGTGNSGNTIYF. CDR3 nucleotides: TGTGCCAGCAAAGCTGGGGGGACAGGGAACTCTGGAAACACCATATATTTT. This chain uses TRBV27 with TRBJ1-3; TRBD1 aligns across 9 bases. V shed 7 bases and J 0 bases; nucleotides not matched to a gene: 10. This CDR3 contains 17 residues. The germline CDR1 and CDR2 sequences are MNHEY and SMNVEV (reference sequence).

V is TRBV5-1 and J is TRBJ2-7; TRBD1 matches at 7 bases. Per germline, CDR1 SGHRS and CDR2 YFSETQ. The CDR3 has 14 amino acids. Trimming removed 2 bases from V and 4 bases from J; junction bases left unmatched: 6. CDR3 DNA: TGCGCCAGCAGCTTCACAGGGACAGCGTACGAGCAGTACTTC. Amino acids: CASSFTGTAYEQYF.

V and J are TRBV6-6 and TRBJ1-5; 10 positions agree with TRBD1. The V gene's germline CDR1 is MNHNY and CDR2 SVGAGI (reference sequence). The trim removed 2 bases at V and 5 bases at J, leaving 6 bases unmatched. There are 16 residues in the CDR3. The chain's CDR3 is CASSYLRDRGHQPQHF. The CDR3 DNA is TGTGCCAGCAGTTACCTCCGGGACAGGGGACATCAGCCCCAGCATTTT.

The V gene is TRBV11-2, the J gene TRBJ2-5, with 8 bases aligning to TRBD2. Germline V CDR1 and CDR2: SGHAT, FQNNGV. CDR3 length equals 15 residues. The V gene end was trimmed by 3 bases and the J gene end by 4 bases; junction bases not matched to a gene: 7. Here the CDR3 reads CASSLTSAVAETQYF. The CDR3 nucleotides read TGTGCCAGCAGCTTGACTAGCGCCGTAGCAGAGACCCAGTACTTC.

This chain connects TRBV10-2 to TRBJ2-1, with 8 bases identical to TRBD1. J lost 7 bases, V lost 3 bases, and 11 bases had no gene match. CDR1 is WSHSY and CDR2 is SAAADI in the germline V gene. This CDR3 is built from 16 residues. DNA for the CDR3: TGCGCCAGCAGTGATACGAGACAGGGGTTCATGAATGAGCAGTTCTTC. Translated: CASSDTRQGFMNEQFF.

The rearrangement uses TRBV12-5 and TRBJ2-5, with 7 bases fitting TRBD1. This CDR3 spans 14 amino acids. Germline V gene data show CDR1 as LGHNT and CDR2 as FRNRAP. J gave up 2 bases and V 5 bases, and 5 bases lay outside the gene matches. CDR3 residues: CASGQGQRQETQYF. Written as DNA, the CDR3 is TGTGCTAGTGGTCAGGGACAGCGTCAAGAGACCCAGTACTTC.

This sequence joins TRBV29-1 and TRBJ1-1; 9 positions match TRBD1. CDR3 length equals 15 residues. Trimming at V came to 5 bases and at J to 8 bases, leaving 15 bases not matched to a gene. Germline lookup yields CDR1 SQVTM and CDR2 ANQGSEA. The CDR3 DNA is TGCAGCGTTACCGTATATCGGGACAGGGTACCCGAAGCTTTCTTT. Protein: CSVTVYRDRVPEAFF.

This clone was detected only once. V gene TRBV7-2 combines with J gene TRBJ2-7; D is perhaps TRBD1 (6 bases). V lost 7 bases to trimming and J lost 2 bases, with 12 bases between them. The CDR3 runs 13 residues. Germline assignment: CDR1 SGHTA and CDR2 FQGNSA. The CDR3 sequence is CASTTGPPYEQYF. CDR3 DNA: TGTGCCAGCACCACAGGGCCCCCCTACGAGCAGTACTTC.

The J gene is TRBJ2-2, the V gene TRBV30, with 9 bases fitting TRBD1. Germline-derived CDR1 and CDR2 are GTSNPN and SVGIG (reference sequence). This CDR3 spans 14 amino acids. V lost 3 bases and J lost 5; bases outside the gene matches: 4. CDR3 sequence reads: CAWRTGGNTGELFF. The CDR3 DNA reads TGTGCCTGGAGGACAGGGGGAAATACCGGGGAGCTGTTTTTT.

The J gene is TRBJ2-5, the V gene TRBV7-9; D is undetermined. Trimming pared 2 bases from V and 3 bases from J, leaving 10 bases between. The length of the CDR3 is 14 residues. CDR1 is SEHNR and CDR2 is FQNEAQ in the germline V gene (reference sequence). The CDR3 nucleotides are TGTGCCAGCAGCTTACAGGCGATTAAAGAGACCCAGTACTTC. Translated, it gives CASSLQAIKETQYF.

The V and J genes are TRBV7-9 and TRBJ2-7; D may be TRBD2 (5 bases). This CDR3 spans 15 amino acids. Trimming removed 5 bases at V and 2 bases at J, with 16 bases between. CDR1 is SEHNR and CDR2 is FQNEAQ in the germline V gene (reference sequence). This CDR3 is CASSTRLAKPYEQYF. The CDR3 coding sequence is TGTGCCAGCAGCACCCGGCTAGCCAAACCCTACGAGCAGTACTTC.

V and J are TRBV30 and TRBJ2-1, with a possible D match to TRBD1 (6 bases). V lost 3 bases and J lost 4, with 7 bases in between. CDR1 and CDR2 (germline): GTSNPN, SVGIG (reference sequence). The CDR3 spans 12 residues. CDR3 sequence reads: CAWSGQYNEQFF. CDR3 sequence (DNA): TGTGCCTGGAGCGGACAGTACAATGAGCAGTTCTTC.

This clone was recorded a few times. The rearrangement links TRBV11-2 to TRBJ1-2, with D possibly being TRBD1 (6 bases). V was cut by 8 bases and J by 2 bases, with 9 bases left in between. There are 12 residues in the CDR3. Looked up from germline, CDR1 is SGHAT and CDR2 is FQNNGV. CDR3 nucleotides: TGTGCCAGCGGGACATCGAACTATGGCTACACCTTC. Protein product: CASGTSNYGYTF.

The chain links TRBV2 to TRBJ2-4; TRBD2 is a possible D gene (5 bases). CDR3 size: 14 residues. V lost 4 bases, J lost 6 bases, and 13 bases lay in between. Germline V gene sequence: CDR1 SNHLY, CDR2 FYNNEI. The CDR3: CASSGGLVGNIQYF. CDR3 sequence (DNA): TGTGCCAGCAGTGGCGGGCTAGTGGGAAACATTCAGTACTTC.

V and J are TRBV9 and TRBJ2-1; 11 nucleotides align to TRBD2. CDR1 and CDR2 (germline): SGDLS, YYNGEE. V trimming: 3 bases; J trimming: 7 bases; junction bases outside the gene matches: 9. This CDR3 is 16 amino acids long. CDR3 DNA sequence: TGTGCCAGCAGCGAAAAAGCGGGACTAGCGGCAAATGAGCAGTTCTTC. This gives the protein CASSEKAGLAANEQFF.